The sequence of this TCR beta chain was determined in a study of HIV-infected patients and healthy controls. Findings and limits, study-wide: Size-matching overweighted rare events from HIV-infected data when comparing patients with controls. HIV-infected patients shared fewer CDR3 sequences between individuals than healthy controls.

Reverse transcription used around 540 ng RNA and constant-region primers for alpha and beta. Using multiplexing indices, alpha and beta chain libraries were generated apart by chain-specific third strand synthesis. One primer pair amplified all rearrangements per chain; each cDNA got molecular barcodes. Two random hexamers, added before amplification and joined, formed each molecule's 12-nucleotide barcode. One entry per CDR3 protein results from TCRdb running MiXCR on the 5' RACE reads. The sample lists fewer than 20,000 distinct CDR3 sequences; approximately 9.5% were seen once. The germline V gene encodes CDR1 SGHTA and CDR2 FQGNSA. V was pared by 3 bases and J by 5 bases, with 6 bases of the junction left unmatched. The CDR3 loop spans 15 amino acids. This clonotype is classed as medium-sized. As yet, its antigen is unknown. No cell fractionation was done, so the repertoire covers all unsorted peripheral blood T cells.

Input material: blood. The rearrangement links TRBV7-2 to TRBJ2-4; 8 positions match TRBD1. This sequence originates from an adult in good health. CDR3 protein: CASSFRTGRQNIQYF. For the CDR3, the DNA is TGTGCCAGCAGCTTTAGGACAGGGCGCCAAAACATTCAGTACTTC.